Presented here are 20 T cell receptor beta chains from one specimen sequenced in a study of monozygotic twins with inflammatory bowel disease. TCRdb re-called the 5' RACE reads and catalogs CDR3 proteins one per entry, DNA excluded. Listed are 110,000 or so distinct CDR3 sequences; around an eighth falls within the top ten. Sequencing was carried out using blood. These receptors were obtained from a human donor with ulcerative colitis or Crohn's disease, or a healthy co-twin of an affected twin (not recorded which).

The V call is TRBV11-2, the J call TRBJ1-2; TCRdb's assignment of TRBD1 cannot be checked, as there is no DNA. The CDR3 consists of 15 residues. Germline CDR1 is SGHAT and CDR2 is FQNNGV. The CDR3 loop is CASSAWGGRGDGYTF. The whole variable domain, remainder taken from reference TRBV11-2 and TRBJ1-2, is EAGVAQSPRYKIIEKRQSVAFWCNPISGHATLYWYQQILGQGPKLLIQFQNNGVVDDSQLPKDRFSAERLKGVDSTLKIQPAKLEDSAVYLCASSAWGGRGDGYTFGSGTRLTVV.

Here the CDR3 reads CASSIGQRIDYNEQFF. V gene TRBV9 combines with J gene TRBJ2-1; TCRdb reports TRBD2, a call that lacks DNA to check it against. This CDR3 comprises 16 residues. Germline CDR1 SGDLS, CDR2 YYNGEE.

CDR3 in amino acids: CATSDRTAGGAGGELFF. The chain combines TRBV24-1 with TRBJ2-2; lacking DNA, the TRBD1 call made by TCRdb goes unchecked. This CDR3 is built from 17 residues. In germline, CDR1 is KGHDR, CDR2 SFDVKD.

The rearrangement uses TRBV28 and TRBJ2-4; the TCRdb call, TRBD2, lacks DNA for checking. Germline V gene sequence: CDR1 MDHEN, CDR2 SYDVKM. This CDR3 comprises 16 residues. CDR3 region: CASSFSGNIAKNIQYF.

V gene TRBV7-9 combines with J gene TRBJ2-1; TCRdb proposes TRBD2, but this gene call is untestable without DNA. The CDR3 runs 14 residues. The germline V gene encodes CDR1 SEHNR and CDR2 FQNEAQ (reference sequence). The CDR3 loop is CASSLLTVAGEQFF.

The chain recombines TRBV3-1 with TRBJ1-4; lacking DNA, the TRBD1 call made by TCRdb goes unchecked. CDR3 length equals 16 residues. Germline V gives CDR1 LGHDT, CDR2 YNNKEL (reference sequence). CDR3 protein: CASSQDLTGGNEKLFF.

V and J are TRBV28 and TRBJ2-7; TCRdb proposes TRBD2, but this gene call is untestable without DNA. CDR1 MDHEN and CDR2 SYDVKM come from the germline V gene. The CDR3 is 15 amino acids. The CDR3 is CASSLLGSGGYEQYF.

V gene TRBV7-6 combines with J gene TRBJ2-2; the TCRdb call, TRBD1, lacks DNA for checking. Germline lookup yields CDR1 SGHVS and CDR2 FNYEAQ. The length of the CDR3 is 18 residues. The CDR3 protein is CASPPLILGFPNTGELFF.

The V call is TRBV6-2 or TRBV6-3, the J call TRBJ2-2; TCRdb's D gene call, TRBD1, goes unchecked for lack of DNA. This CDR3 is 15 amino acids long. Germline CDR1 MNHEY, CDR2 SVGEGT. The chain's CDR3 is CASSPGAVPTGELFF.

The chain joins TRBV10-3 to TRBJ2-5; the TCRdb D gene call, TRBD1, has no DNA to confirm it. This CDR3 is built from 13 residues. Germline V gives CDR1 ENHRY, CDR2 SYGVKD. Here the CDR3 reads CAISGTGKETQYF.

The chain recombines TRBV28 with TRBJ1-5; TCRdb picks TRBD1, but there is no DNA to check that call. Germline-derived CDR1 and CDR2 are MDHEN and SYDVKM. This CDR3 contains 18 residues. CDR3 residues: CASRLTGEGEYSNQPQHF.

V usage is TRBV10-3 and J usage is TRBJ2-1; lacking DNA, the TRBD1 call made by TCRdb goes unchecked. CDR3 length equals 17 residues. Per the germline V gene, CDR1 is ENHRY and CDR2 is SYGVKD. This chain's CDR3 is CAISENRQGATNNEQFF.

The chain employs TRBV19 and TRBJ2-1. This CDR3 has 11 residues. The germline V gene encodes CDR1 LNHDA and CDR2 SQIVND (reference sequence). CDR3 residues: CASSIETEQFF.

V is TRBV5-1 and J is TRBJ2-7; TCRdb's D gene call, TRBD2, goes unchecked for lack of DNA. CDR3 length: 14 amino acids. Germline V lookup: CDR1 SGHRS, CDR2 YFSETQ. CDR3: CASSTRDSSYEQYF.

The rearrangement uses TRBV15 and TRBJ2-2. Germline CDR1 reads LNHNV; CDR2 reads YYDKDF (reference sequence). This CDR3 is 14 amino acids long. The CDR3 protein is CATTIYKYTGEQFF.

The J gene is TRBJ2-7, the V gene TRBV15; TCRdb's D gene call, TRBD1, goes unchecked for lack of DNA. Germline V lookup: CDR1 LNHNV, CDR2 YYDKDF (reference sequence). The CDR3 has 15 amino acids. The CDR3 reads CATSGPGTGLYEQYF.

This sequence joins TRBV7-9 and TRBJ2-4; TCRdb's D gene call, TRBD1, goes unchecked for lack of DNA. CDR1 SEHNR and CDR2 FQNEAQ come from the germline V gene (reference sequence). The CDR3 covers 12 residues. This CDR3 is CASSPGSNIQYF.

V is TRBV20-1 and J is TRBJ1-2; absent DNA, TCRdb's TRBD1 call cannot be checked. Germline loops: CDR1 DFQATT, CDR2 SNEGSKA (reference sequence). CDR3 length: 13 amino acids. CDR3 in amino acids: CSATAQGYGGYTF.

J is TRBJ2-1 and V is TRBV7-2; TCRdb designates TRBD2, a call that cannot be tested without DNA. Germline lookup yields CDR1 SGHTA and CDR2 FQGNSA. The CDR3 runs to 15 residues. This CDR3 is CASSPRGLVAREQFF. The complete variable domain, with remaining parts taken from reference TRBV7-2 and TRBJ2-1, reads GAGVSQSPSNKVTEKGKDVELRCDPISGHTALYWYRQSLGQGLEFLIYFQGNSAPDKSGLPSDRFSAERTGGSVSTLTIQRTQQEDSAVYLCASSPRGLVAREQFFGPGTRLTVL.

V and J are TRBV20-1 and TRBJ2-7; there is no DNA to check the TCRdb D call of TRBD1. The CDR3 is 13 amino acids. The germline CDR1 and CDR2 sequences are DFQATT and SNEGSKA (reference sequence). CDR3 sequence: CSARTWDSYEQYF.